These 25 T cell receptor beta chains originate from one sample sequenced in a study of Ad26.COV2.S vaccination and SARS-CoV-2 variants (dated by TCRdb to the early 2020s). Taken with the paper, the label for treatment or condition translates to: some 19 received Ad26.COV2.S at low or high dose, single or two shots; about 5 received placebo; per-sample allocation not given. For vaccine and placebo recipients, repertoires were sequenced using samples collected on day 63 after the first injection. The library was built by means of the immunoSEQ multiplex PCR assay. In TCRdb, the immuneACCESS table is reduced to in-frame sequences with V and J assigned. These tables do not hold every clone; where another copy was compared, an unresolved V gene accounts for under half, and the others remain unexplained. The sample includes about 320,000 clones, with about 90% observed a single time. The ten largest clones take up around 5.5% of the sample.

The material was peripheral blood, obtained in a trial of Ad26.COV2.S vaccine versus placebo. The receptor source for this set is a person aged 18-60 years who received the Ad26.COV2.S COVID-19 vaccine or a placebo.

The chain joins TRBV3-1 (or the pseudogene TRBV3-2) to TRBJ1-5; TRBD1 is a possible D gene (6 bases). The germline V and J ends were trimmed by 2 bases and 4 bases, with 9 bases remaining between them. The CDR3 length is 14 residues. Per the germline V gene, CDR1 is LGHDT and CDR2 is YNNKEL (reference sequence). The CDR3 region is CASSQQQGNQPQHF. CDR3 nucleotides: TGTGCCAGCAGCCAACAACAGGGTAATCAGCCCCAGCATTTT.

This clone appeared once. The CDR3, as DNA: TGCGCCAGCAGTTTAGCGGGGGGGCCAGAAGATACGCAGTATTTT. This translates into CASSLAGGPEDTQYF. This chain uses TRBV5-1 with TRBJ2-3, with 11 bases aligning to TRBD2. This CDR3 has 15 residues. In germline, CDR1 is SGHRS, CDR2 YFSETQ. V lost 5 bases, J lost 5 bases, and 7 bases stayed unmatched.

The gene calls are TRBV5-1 and TRBJ2-1, with 11 positions matching TRBD2. The junction had 3 bases not matched to a gene; V was cut back by 0 bases and J by 4 bases. CDR1 is SGHRS and CDR2 is YFSETQ in the germline V gene. The length of the CDR3 is 16 residues. CDR3 amino acids: CASSLGLAGFYNEQFF. CDR3 nucleotide sequence: TGCGCCAGCAGCTTGGGACTAGCGGGATTTTACAATGAGCAGTTCTTC.

This sequence joins TRBV7-9 and TRBJ1-1; D gene uncertain. The length of the CDR3 is 15 residues. Trimming removed 2 bases from V and 1 base from J, with 11 bases in between. Germline CDR1 and CDR2: SEHNR and FQNEAQ (reference sequence). CDR3 region: CASSLRRLSNTEAFF. CDR3 DNA sequence: TGTGCCAGCAGCTTAAGACGGCTTTCGAACACTGAAGCTTTCTTT.

The chain has TRBV4-1 and TRBJ1-1, with a tentative D call TRBD1 (6 bases). Trimming removed 2 bases at V and 0 bases at J, with 16 bases between. This CDR3 region has 17 residues. The germline gives CDR1 MGHRA, CDR2 YSYEKL. The CDR3 DNA is TGCGCCAGCAGCCAACTCCCGACAGGAGCTGTGAACACTGAAGCTTTCTTT. This sequence encodes CASSQLPTGAVNTEAFF.

The V call is TRBV3-1 (or the pseudogene TRBV3-2), the J call TRBJ2-5; D call uncertain. The CDR3 spans 12 residues. The V gene lost 2 bases and the J gene lost 1 base, with 2 bases spanning the gap. Germline-derived CDR1 and CDR2 are LGHDT and YNNKEL (reference sequence). The CDR3 region has the DNA TGTGCCAGCAGCCAATTCCAAGAGACCCAGTACTTC. It yields the protein CASSQFQETQYF.

This clone was seen once. The chain employs TRBV7-9 and TRBJ1-2; the D gene is possibly TRBD1 (6 bases). The germline gives CDR1 SEHNR, CDR2 FQNEAQ (reference sequence). The V end lost 10 bases, the J end lost 3 bases, and 21 bases lay between the germline ends. This CDR3 spans 15 amino acids. The CDR3 reads CATLNRAFMDYGYTF. Written as DNA, the CDR3 is TGTGCCACCCTGAACAGGGCATTTATGGACTATGGCTACACCTTC. The whole variable domain, remainder taken from reference TRBV7-9 and TRBJ1-2, is DTGVSQNPRHKITKRGQNVTFRCDPISEHNRLYWYRQTLGQGPEFLTYFQNEAQLEKSRLLSDRFSAERPKGSFSTLEIQRTEQGDSAMYLCATLNRAFMDYGYTFGSGTRLTVV.

This chain joins TRBV29-1 and TRBJ1-2, with D possibly TRBD1 on 6 matching bases. V was shortened by 6 bases and J by 7 bases, with 24 bases between the two germline ends. The CDR3 covers 15 residues. Germline CDR1 SQVTM, CDR2 ANQGSEA. Here the CDR3 reads CSVTPWAGEGFGYTF. CDR3 bases: TGCAGCGTCACCCCCTGGGCAGGGGAGGGCTTTGGCTACACCTTC.

The rearrangement uses TRBV11-2 and TRBJ2-3; D unclear. The CDR3 sequence is 11 residues long. Trimming shortened V by 6 bases and J by 3 bases, and 4 bases separated the two germline ends. Germline lookup yields CDR1 SGHAT and CDR2 FQNNGV. In DNA form, the CDR3 reads TGTGCCAGCAGTAAAACAGATACGCAGTATTTT. It encodes CASSKTDTQYF. Variable domain in full (rest from reference TRBV11-2 and TRBJ2-3): EAGVAQSPRYKIIEKRQSVAFWCNPISGHATLYWYQQILGQGPKLLIQFQNNGVVDDSQLPKDRFSAERLKGVDSTLKIQPAKLEDSAVYLCASSKTDTQYFGPGTRLTVL.

This rearrangement joins TRBV7-2 to TRBJ2-3, with D unclear. Germline values: CDR1 SGHTA, CDR2 FQGNSA. CDR3 length: 13 residues. V was clipped by 4 bases and J by 2 bases, with 7 bases between them. CDR3 loop: CASSSVVTDTQYF. In DNA form, the CDR3 reads TGTGCCAGCAGCTCCGTTGTCACAGATACGCAGTATTTT.

The chain recombines TRBV19 with TRBJ2-3; TRBD2 matches at 11 bases. CDR3 length: 15 amino acids. Germline-derived CDR1 and CDR2 are LNHDA and SQIVND (reference sequence). V lost 9 bases to trimming and J lost 4 bases; unmatched junction nucleotides: 9. The CDR3 DNA reads as TGTGCCAGCCAAACTCTAGCGGGAGGAGCAGATACGCAGTATTTT. Its translation: CASQTLAGGADTQYF.

The chain carries TRBV18 and TRBJ1-1; no reliable D call. V gave up 1 base and J gave up 3 bases, with 9 bases separating them. The germline V gene has CDR1 KGHSH and CDR2 LQKENI. The CDR3 is 14 amino acids. This CDR3 is CASSPQGGDTEAFF. CDR3 nucleotide sequence: TGTGCCAGCTCACCACAGGGAGGTGACACTGAAGCTTTCTTT.

The V call is TRBV4-1, the J call TRBJ2-7; no firm D call. Per the germline V gene, CDR1 is MGHRA and CDR2 is YSYEKL. There are 13 residues in the CDR3. The germline V and J ends were trimmed by 4 bases and 5 bases, with 12 bases remaining between them. The CDR3 nucleotides read TGCGCCAGCAGCCTCCCTTTTGGGGACGAGCAGTACTTC. It translates to CASSLPFGDEQYF.

The chain links TRBV7-2 to TRBJ2-1, with D tentatively TRBD1 (5 bases). Germline V gene data show CDR1 as SGHTA and CDR2 as FQGNSA. Trimming cost V 2 bases and J 2 bases, with 10 bases left between them. The CDR3 extends over 15 amino acids. The CDR3 DNA sequence: TGTGCCAGCAGCTTAAGGGGTAACACCTACAATGAGCAGTTCTTC. As protein: CASSLRGNTYNEQFF.

The gene calls are TRBV19 and TRBJ2-7; TRBD2 agrees at 7 bases. With V trimmed by 3 bases and J by 3 bases, 5 bases remained unmatched. This CDR3 has 14 residues. CDR1 and CDR2 from the germline V gene are LNHDA and SQIVND (reference sequence). In DNA form, the CDR3 reads TGTGCCAGTAGTATCGGACTAGGGGACTACGAGCAGTACTTC. Residues: CASSIGLGDYEQYF.

CDR3 nucleotide sequence: TGTGCCAGCAGCCCGTTTATAGCGGGAGAGGGGACCGGGGAGCTGTTTTTT. This translates into CASSPFIAGEGTGELFF. V gene TRBV9 combines with J gene TRBJ2-2; 9 bases fit TRBD2. The CDR3 runs to 17 residues. CDR1 and CDR2 (germline): SGDLS, YYNGEE. Losses at the gene ends were 4 bases for V and 5 bases for J; bases not matched to a gene: 12.

This rearrangement joins TRBV6-2 or TRBV6-3 to TRBJ2-7; no firm D call. CDR1 and CDR2 from the germline V gene are MNHEY and SVGEGT. The CDR3 sequence is 13 residues long. V was shortened by 6 bases and J by 2 bases, with 11 bases between the two germline ends. In DNA, the CDR3 is TGTGCCAGCAGCTCTGCCGGAACCTACGAGCAGTACGTC. It encodes CASSSAGTYEQYV.

The CDR3: CAWSSPTGDRQDQPQHF. For the CDR3, the DNA is TGTGCCTGGAGTTCTCCGACAGGGGATCGACAGGATCAGCCCCAGCATTTT. The chain is built from TRBV30 and TRBJ1-5, with 8 positions matching TRBD1. The junction had 14 bases not matched to a gene; V was cut back by 2 bases and J by 5 bases. In germline, CDR1 is GTSNPN, CDR2 SVGIG (reference sequence). CDR3 size: 17 residues.

This clone was observed a few times. The chain recombines TRBV4-1 with TRBJ1-5; TRBD1 is a possible D gene (5 bases). With 1 base removed from V and 4 bases from J, the gap between germline ends came to 14 bases. The CDR3 runs 16 residues. Germline loops: CDR1 MGHRA, CDR2 YSYEKL. The CDR3 loop is CASSQVLGQGNQPQHF. CDR3 bases: TGCGCCAGCAGCCAAGTACTTGGGCAGGGTAATCAGCCCCAGCATTTT.

The rearrangement joins TRBV5-4 to TRBJ2-1; 9 bases fit TRBD2. With 7 bases clipped from V and 7 bases from J, the junction kept 21 bases outside the gene matches. This CDR3 has 18 residues. Looked up from germline, CDR1 is SGHNT and CDR2 is YYREEE (reference sequence). The CDR3 region has the DNA TGTGCCAGCCAGGCCGAAGGTAGCGGGAGAGGGGGCGGGAATGAGCAGTTCTTC. Translation: CASQAEGSGRGGGNEQFF.

The chain carries TRBV28 and TRBJ1-1; the D is unclear. Germline V CDR1 and CDR2: MDHEN, SYDVKM. This CDR3 is 14 amino acids long. Between the trimmed V and J ends, which lost 7 bases and 3 bases, there was a span of 15 bases. CDR3 residues: CASTRLWRDTEAFF. The CDR3 DNA reads TGTGCCAGCACTCGGCTGTGGAGGGACACTGAAGCTTTCTTT.

The V call is TRBV9, the J call TRBJ2-5, with 11 bases lining up with TRBD2. The CDR3 extends over 14 amino acids. The junction had 4 bases not matched to a gene; V was cut back by 2 bases and J by 7 bases. Germline V gene sequence: CDR1 SGDLS, CDR2 YYNGEE. DNA of the CDR3: TGTGCCAGCAGCGTCACTAGCGGGGGAGGGACCCAGTACTTC. This translates into CASSVTSGGGTQYF.

The rearrangement links TRBV6-5 to TRBJ1-2; TRBD1 aligns across 9 bases. This CDR3 is built from 16 residues. The germline gives CDR1 MNHEY, CDR2 SVGAGI. V dropped 0 bases and J dropped 5; count of bases not matched to a gene: 7. As DNA, the CDR3 is TGTGCCAGCAGTTACTCGAGCCTGGACAGGGGATATGGCTACACCTTC. It is translated as CASSYSSLDRGYGYTF.

The V call is TRBV5-4, the J call TRBJ1-1, with D possibly being TRBD1 (5 bases). Germline V gene data show CDR1 as SGHNT and CDR2 as YYREEE (reference sequence). The ends were cut back, 3 bases at V and 2 bases at J, with 14 bases in the middle. CDR3 length: 15 residues. CDR3 sequence (DNA): TGTGCCAGCAGCTCCCCCCCGGGGGTCAACACTGAAGCTTTCTTT. It is translated as CASSSPPGVNTEAFF.

The V call is TRBV18, the J call TRBJ2-3; 12 bases are shared with TRBD2. This CDR3 is built from 16 residues. V dropped 3 bases and J dropped 8; count of bases not matched to a gene: 9. The V gene's germline CDR1 is KGHSH and CDR2 LQKENI. The CDR3 sequence is CASSPWTSGEVRTQYF. The DNA of the CDR3 is TGTGCCAGCTCACCGTGGACTAGCGGGGAGGTCCGTACGCAGTATTTT.